The T cell receptor (beta chain) described here comes from a study of a mutant IDH1 vaccine in newly diagnosed glioma. The germline gives CDR1 SGHTA, CDR2 FQGNSA. With V trimmed by 4 bases and J by 2 bases, 7 bases remained unmatched. The CDR3 is 15 residues long. Note on this clone: Its antigen is undetermined.

Only in-frame clones appear in the TCRdb table, and some are missing; sequencing was by immunoSEQ multiplex PCR. The sample holds roughly 84,000 clones, about four fifths seen once. Noted time point: baseline, week 1 (first vaccination visit). The sample's treatment: pre-vaccination baseline after standard-of-care therapy. Every donor had a new WHO grade 3 or 4 astrocytoma that was IDH1-mutant, with loss of nuclear ATRX. Study-wide findings and caveats: Whatever changes occurred in top peripheral T cell clonotypes seemed unrelated to pseudoprogression. Of the patients, 80% to 95% had vaccine-induced immune responses.

The sequenced sample was PBMCs, obtained from a glioma patient treated with radiotherapy, temozolomide or both. The sequence was obtained from a man aged 35-49 years with glioma. Some clones in this sample may be carry-over from other donors' samples. The rearrangement uses TRBV7-2 and TRBJ1-1; TRBD1 agrees at 7 bases. CDR3 amino acids: CASSSSGTANTEAFF. CDR3 DNA sequence: TGTGCCAGCAGCTCTTCGGGGACAGCCAACACTGAAGCTTTCTTT.